What follows describes a single T cell receptor (beta chain). Its antigen is as yet unknown. V was cut by 6 bases and J by 3 bases, with 12 bases left in between. The CDR3 loop spans 14 amino acids. Germline CDR1 reads KGHSH; CDR2 reads LQKENI. This sample is drawn from a study of OX40 agonist ivuxolimab in advanced cancers. About the study: Cancers in dose escalation were hepatocellular, melanoma, renal cell and head and neck. Having had anti-PD-1, anti-PD-L1 or anti-CTLA-4 therapy before was allowed, and roughly 39% had some.

The method was immunoSEQ multiplex PCR; TCRdb's version includes in-frame clones alone and lacks a portion of them. The sample shows 75,000 to 95,000 clones, roughly 90% of them seen only once. General study findings and limits: Clonal expansion was seen in CD4+ and CD8+ blood T cells by week 6 at 0.1 to 3.0 mg/kg.

The J gene is TRBJ2-1, the V gene TRBV18, with TRBD1 as a possible D gene (6 bases). This sequence originates from an adult with an advanced solid tumor such as melanoma, head and neck, liver or kidney cancer. The sample consisted of CD4+ or CD8+ T cells sorted from blood, taken in a trial of the OX40 agonist ivuxolimab. The CDR3 DNA is TGTGCCAGCTCGCAGAGGGGGTACTACAATGAGCAGTTCTTC. Amino acids: CASSQRGYYNEQFF.